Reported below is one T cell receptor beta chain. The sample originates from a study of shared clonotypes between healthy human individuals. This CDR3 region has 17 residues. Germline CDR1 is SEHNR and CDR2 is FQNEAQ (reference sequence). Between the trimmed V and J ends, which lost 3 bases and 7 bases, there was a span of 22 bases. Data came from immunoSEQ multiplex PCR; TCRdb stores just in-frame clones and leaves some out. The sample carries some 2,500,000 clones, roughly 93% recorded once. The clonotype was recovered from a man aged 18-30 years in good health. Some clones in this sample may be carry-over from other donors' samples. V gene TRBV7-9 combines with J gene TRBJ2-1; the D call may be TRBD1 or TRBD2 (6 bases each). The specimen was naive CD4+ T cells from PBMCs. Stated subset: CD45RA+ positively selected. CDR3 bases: TGTGCCAGCAGCTTGGGGGCCGGGAGCCCGCAAAGGAATGAGCAGTTCTTC. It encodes CASSLGAGSPQRNEQFF.